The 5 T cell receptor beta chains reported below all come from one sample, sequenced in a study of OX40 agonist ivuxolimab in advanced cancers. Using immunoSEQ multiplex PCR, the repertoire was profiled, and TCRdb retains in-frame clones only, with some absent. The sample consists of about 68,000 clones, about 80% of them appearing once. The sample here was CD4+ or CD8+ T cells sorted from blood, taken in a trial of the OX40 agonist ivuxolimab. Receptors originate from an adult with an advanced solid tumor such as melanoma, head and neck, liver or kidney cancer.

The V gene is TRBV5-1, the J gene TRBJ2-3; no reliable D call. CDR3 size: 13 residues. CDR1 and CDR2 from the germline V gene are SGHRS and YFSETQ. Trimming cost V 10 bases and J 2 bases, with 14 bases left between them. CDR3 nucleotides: TGCGCCTCCGGGCCCAGAGTCACAGATACGCAGTATTTT. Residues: CASGPRVTDTQYF.

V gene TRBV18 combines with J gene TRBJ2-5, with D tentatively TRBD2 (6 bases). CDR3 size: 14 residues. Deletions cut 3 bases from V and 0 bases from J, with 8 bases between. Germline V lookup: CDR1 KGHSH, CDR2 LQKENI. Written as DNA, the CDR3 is TGTGCCAGCTCACCGACTAGAAACCAAGAGACCCAGTACTTC. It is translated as CASSPTRNQETQYF. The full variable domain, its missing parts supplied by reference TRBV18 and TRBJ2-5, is NAGVMQNPRHLVRRRGQEARLRCSPMKGHSHVYWYRQLPEEGLKFMVYLQKENIIDESGMPKERFSAEFPKEGPSILRIQQVVRGDSAAYFCASSPTRNQETQYFGPGTRLLVL.

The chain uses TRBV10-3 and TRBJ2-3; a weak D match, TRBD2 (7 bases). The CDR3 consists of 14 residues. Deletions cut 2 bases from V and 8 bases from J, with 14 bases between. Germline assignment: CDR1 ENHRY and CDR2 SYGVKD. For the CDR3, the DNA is TGTGCCATCAGTGAGGGTGGGGGGGCGGTTACGCAGTATTTT. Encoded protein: CAISEGGGAVTQYF.

The CDR3 is CASSPWTVYEAFF. CDR3 coding DNA: TGTGCCAGTAGTCCATGGACAGTTTACGAAGCTTTCTTT. This rearrangement joins TRBV19 to TRBJ1-1, with D possibly being TRBD1 (6 bases). Looked up from germline, CDR1 is LNHDA and CDR2 is SQIVND (reference sequence). V was pared by 5 bases and J by 8 bases, with 15 bases between. This CDR3 is 13 amino acids long.

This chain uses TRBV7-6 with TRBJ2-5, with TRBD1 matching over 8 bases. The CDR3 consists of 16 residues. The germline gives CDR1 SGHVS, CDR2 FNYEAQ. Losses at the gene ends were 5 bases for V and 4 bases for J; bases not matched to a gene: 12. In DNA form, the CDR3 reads TGTGCCAGCAGCCAACGGGGCAGGGGGCGCGGAGAGACCCAGTACTTC. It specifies CASSQRGRGRGETQYF.